Shown below are 13 T cell receptor beta chains from a single sample sequenced in a study of cytomegalovirus exposure and HLA in healthy donors. The PCR ran on 60 Vbeta and 13 Jbeta primers. Only in-frame clones appear in the TCRdb table, and some are missing; sequencing was by immunoSEQ multiplex PCR. The sample contains about 180,000 clones, 75% to 85% of which appear only once. The sequenced sample was PBMCs. Receptors were obtained from a young man in good health and CMV-seronegative.

The chain combines TRBV27 with TRBJ2-4; the match to TRBD1 covers 8 bases. This CDR3 is built from 15 residues. J lost 6 bases, V lost 1 base, and 5 bases had no gene match. From germline, CDR1 is MNHEY and CDR2 SMNVEV (reference sequence). CDR3 sequence (DNA): TGTGCCAGCAGTTTATACGTAGGACAGGGAAACATTCAGTACTTC. Translation gives CASSLYVGQGNIQYF.

The rearrangement uses TRBV30 and TRBJ1-5; 8 bases match TRBD1. Unmatched junction bases numbered 6, after V lost 3 bases and J lost 2 bases. CDR3 length equals 15 residues. The germline V gene encodes CDR1 GTSNPN and CDR2 SVGIG (reference sequence). In nucleotides, the CDR3 is TGTGCCTGGAGCCTTAGGACAGGGCGCAATCAGCCCCAGCATTTT. It translates to CAWSLRTGRNQPQHF. Using reference TRBV30 and TRBJ1-5 for the parts outside the CDR3, the full variable domain is SQTIHQWPATLVQPVGSPLSLECTVEGTSNPNLYWYRQAAGRGLQLLFYSVGIGQISSEVPQNLSASRPQDRQFILSSKKLLLSDSGFYLCAWSLRTGRNQPQHFGDGTRLSIL.

The chain uses TRBV5-1 and TRBJ2-5, with D possibly matching TRBD2 (7 bases). CDR3 length equals 15 residues. The germline V and J ends were trimmed by 0 bases and 4 bases, with 13 bases remaining between them. Germline loops: CDR1 SGHRS, CDR2 YFSETQ. The CDR3 DNA follows: TGCGCCAGCAGCTTGGCCGGGGGGCGGGGAGAGACCCAGTACTTC. Translation gives CASSLAGGRGETQYF.

The chain links TRBV5-6 to TRBJ2-1, with 8 bases matching TRBD2. Per the germline V gene, CDR1 is SGHDT and CDR2 is YYEEEE. The CDR3 is made up of 15 amino acids. V gave up 4 bases and J gave up 8 bases; unmatched junction bases: 11. The DNA of the CDR3 is TGTGCCAGCAGCCTAAAGACGGGGGGGTCGGATGAGCAGTTCTTC. The encoded protein is CASSLKTGGSDEQFF.

This clone has just a few counts. This chain uses TRBV5-5 with TRBJ2-7; maybe TRBD2 (6 bases). This CDR3 region has 14 residues. The germline V gene has CDR1 SGHKS and CDR2 YYEKEE (reference sequence). Trimming stripped 0 bases from V and 5 bases from J, with 12 bases between. The CDR3 DNA reads as TGTGCCAGCAGCTTGGGTCCGGGACTCGACGAGCAGTACTTC. Translating gives CASSLGPGLDEQYF.

The V call is TRBV28, the J call TRBJ1-5, with D possibly being TRBD1 (5 bases). The V end lost 6 bases, the J end lost 3 bases, and 12 bases lay between the germline ends. The CDR3 has 14 residues. Germline V gene data show CDR1 as MDHEN and CDR2 as SYDVKM. This CDR3 reads CASSSDNSNQPQHF. CDR3 bases: TGTGCCAGCAGCTCGGACAATTCCAATCAGCCCCAGCATTTT.

The rearrangement uses TRBV5-4 and TRBJ2-7; 8 bases fit TRBD1. CDR1 and CDR2 from the germline V gene are SGHNT and YYREEE (reference sequence). J was trimmed by 1 base and V by 1 base; bases with no gene match: 4. CDR3 length equals 15 residues. CDR3: CASSLPRTGSYEQYF. CDR3 DNA: TGTGCCAGCAGCTTGCCACGGACAGGGTCCTACGAGCAGTACTTC.

This clone was picked up a small number of times. Its ends do not fully match the called genes, so a read error is possible. The J gene is TRBJ2-2, the V gene TRBV7-7, with D maybe TRBD2 (6 bases). This CDR3 has 14 amino acids. CDR1 SSHAT and CDR2 FNYEAQ come from the germline V gene (reference sequence). The CDR3 sequence: CASSSHGGQGELFF. DNA of the CDR3: TGTGCTAGCAGCTCGCACGGGGGTCAGGGGGAGCTGTTTTTT.

The chain uses TRBV19 and TRBJ1-3, with 7 bases fitting TRBD1. From germline, CDR1 is LNHDA and CDR2 SQIVND (reference sequence). This CDR3 is built from 15 residues. The ends lost 6 bases at V and 4 bases at J; junction bases unmatched: 9. The chain's CDR3 is CASSLGQIDGNTIYF. DNA of the CDR3: TGTGCCAGTAGCCTGGGACAGATAGACGGAAACACCATATATTTT.

Notes on this clone: One end of the junction fails to match germline, which may point to a read error. The chain carries TRBV2 and TRBJ1-2, with a possible D match to TRBD1 (5 bases). CDR1 SNHLY and CDR2 FYNNEI come from the germline V gene. This CDR3 region has 11 residues. The CDR3 loop reads CASSELGLPLF. The DNA of the CDR3 is TGTGCCAGCAGTGAATTGGGACTTCCCCTCTTC.

The J gene is TRBJ1-2, the V gene TRBV28, with 8 bases lining up with TRBD1. CDR3 length: 13 amino acids. CDR1 and CDR2 (germline): MDHEN, SYDVKM. Losses at the gene ends were 6 bases for V and 3 bases for J; bases not matched to a gene: 3. CDR3 loop: CASRYRGDYGYTF. In DNA form, the CDR3 reads TGTGCCAGCAGGTACAGGGGGGACTATGGCTACACCTTC.

This clone has a single count. CDR3 protein: CASSLFGGRAGEQFF. CDR3 nucleotides: TGTGCCAGCAGCTTGTTTGGCGGGAGGGCCGGGGAGCAGTTCTTC. The chain couples TRBV5-6 to TRBJ2-1, with 9 bases matching TRBD2. CDR1 is SGHDT, CDR2 YYEEEE, per germline. Losses at the gene ends were 1 base for V and 10 bases for J; bases not matched to a gene: 9. The CDR3 runs 15 residues.

This clone has a handful of counts. The chain is built from TRBV6-4 and TRBJ2-3; 9 nucleotides align to TRBD2. The CDR3 loop spans 14 amino acids. From germline, CDR1 is MRHNA and CDR2 SNTAGT. Germline trimming cut 2 bases from V and 3 bases from J; bases unmatched to any gene: 0. The CDR3 DNA reads as TGTGCCAGCAGTGACACTAGCGGGACAGATACGCAGTATTTT. This encodes CASSDTSGTDTQYF.